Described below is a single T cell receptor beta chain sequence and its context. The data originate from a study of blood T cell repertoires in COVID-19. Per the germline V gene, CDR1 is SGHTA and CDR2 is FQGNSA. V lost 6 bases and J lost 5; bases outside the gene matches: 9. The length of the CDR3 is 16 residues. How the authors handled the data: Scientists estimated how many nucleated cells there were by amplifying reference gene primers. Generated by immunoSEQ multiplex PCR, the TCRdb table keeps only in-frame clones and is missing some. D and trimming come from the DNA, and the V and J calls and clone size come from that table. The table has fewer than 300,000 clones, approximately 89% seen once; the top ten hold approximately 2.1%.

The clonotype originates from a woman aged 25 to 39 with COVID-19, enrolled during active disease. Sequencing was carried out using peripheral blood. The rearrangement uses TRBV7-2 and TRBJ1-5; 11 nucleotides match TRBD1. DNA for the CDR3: TGTGCCAGCAGTTATGCCGGGACAGGGGGTGATCAGCCCCAGCATTTT. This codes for CASSYAGTGGDQPQHF.